A single sample is the source of the 6 T cell receptor beta chains below, sequenced in a study of T cells after posttransplantation cyclophosphamide. The data were produced by immunoSEQ multiplex PCR, yet TCRdb's version contains in-frame clones alone and is incomplete. Recorded here are 15,000 or so clones, none singletons. Cyclophosphamide on days +3 and +4 followed busulfan-fludarabine conditioning and a marrow graft. This sample comprised PBMCs, obtained after allogeneic stem cell transplant with posttransplant cyclophosphamide. The receptors come from a female patient aged 35 to 55 who received an allogeneic stem cell transplant from an unrelated donor, was CMV-positive, and had acute GVHD only. These T cells may partly come from the graft donor.

The rearrangement uses TRBV25-1 and TRBJ2-1, with 9 bases fitting TRBD1. J was trimmed by 13 bases and V by 6 bases; bases with no gene match: 7. The length of the CDR3 is 12 residues. Germline V gene sequence: CDR1 MGHDK, CDR2 SYGVNS. CDR3 residues: CASRDLGQGQFF. The CDR3 DNA follows: TGTGCCAGCAGAGACCTGGGACAGGGCCAGTTCTTC.

This clone was seen repeatedly, ten times or more. The genes are TRBV18 and TRBJ1-5; the D gene is possibly TRBD1 (6 bases). Germline assignment: CDR1 KGHSH and CDR2 LQKENI. V lost 1 base, J lost 6 bases, and 13 bases lay in between. The CDR3 spans 15 residues. The CDR3 nucleotides read TGTGCCAGCTCACCACTCCAAACAGGGCGTCAGCCCCAGCATTTT. Its protein is CASSPLQTGRQPQHF.

This clone was counted ten times or more. V gene TRBV29-1 combines with J gene TRBJ2-1, with 7 bases fitting TRBD1. Trimming at V came to 3 bases and at J to 4 bases, leaving 0 bases not matched to a gene. Germline V gives CDR1 SQVTM, CDR2 ANQGSEA. CDR3 size: 12 residues. The CDR3 region has the DNA TGCAGCGTTGAGACAGGGTACAATGAGCAGTTCTTC. This translates into CSVETGYNEQFF.

Ten or more counts support this clone. The chain has TRBV13 and TRBJ2-2; 7 nucleotides align to TRBD2. There are 16 residues in the CDR3. With V trimmed by 0 bases and J by 2 bases, 3 bases remained unmatched. CDR1 is PRHDT, CDR2 FYEKMQ, per germline (reference sequence). Written as DNA, the CDR3 is TGTGCCAGCAGCTTAGGCGGGACTACTAACACCGGGGAGCTGTTTTTT. Translated, it gives CASSLGGTTNTGELFF.

This rearrangement joins TRBV4-2 to TRBJ2-3; D remains ambiguous. CDR1 is LGHNA and CDR2 is YNFKEQ in the germline V gene. This CDR3 contains 14 residues. The ends were cut back, 3 bases at V and 0 bases at J, with 7 bases in the middle. CDR3 nucleotides: TGTGCCAGCAGCCACTTGCGGAGCACAGATACGCAGTATTTT. Translation: CASSHLRSTDTQYF.

This clone is judged medium-sized (0.01 to 0.1%). The V and J genes are TRBV7-9 and TRBJ2-1; TRBD2 matches at 7 bases. Trimming at V came to 0 bases and at J to 4 bases, leaving 12 bases not matched to a gene. Germline CDR1 reads SEHNR; CDR2 reads FQNEAQ (reference sequence). The CDR3 runs to 18 residues. CDR3 sequence: CASSLAITLGGGYNEQFF. In DNA, the CDR3 is TGTGCCAGCAGCTTAGCGATAACGCTGGGGGGGGGTTACAATGAGCAGTTCTTC.